This T cell receptor beta chain was sequenced for a study of T cell changes during pregnancy in multiple sclerosis. Assay used: immunoSEQ multiplex PCR; TCRdb lists only in-frame clones, some missing. The data hold 55,000 to 70,000 clones, with around 91% observed a single time. The CDR3 is 14 residues long. The germline CDR1 and CDR2 sequences are SGHVS and FQNEAQ. The V end lost 5 bases, the J end lost 1 base, and 11 bases lay between the germline ends. Source: peripheral blood, taken in the third trimester of pregnancy. The sequence was collected from a female donor in good health, enrolled as a control in a pregnancy study. This sequence joins TRBV7-8 and TRBJ2-5; weak D call: TRBD1 (6 bases). The CDR3 DNA follows: TGTGCCAGCAGCATGGGACACCTCCAAGAGACCCAGTACTTC. It translates to CASSMGHLQETQYF.